The present T cell receptor (beta chain) was sequenced within a study of cytomegalovirus exposure and HLA in healthy donors. Study-wide findings and caveats: Reported performance of the classifier showed diagnosis of cytomegalovirus status with high specificity and sensitivity. Altogether, 160 or so TCR beta chains were recorded as cytomegalovirus-associated.

Germline V gene sequence: CDR1 LNHNV, CDR2 YYDKDF (reference sequence). The CDR3 consists of 17 residues. Trimming shortened V by 0 bases and J by 1 base, and 13 bases separated the two germline ends. This clone was recorded a few times. Its specificity is unknown. The PCR had 60 Vbeta and 13 Jbeta primers. The assay was immunoSEQ multiplex PCR, and TCRdb's table has in-frame clones only and misses some. The data contain about 160,000 clones, roughly 70% of them singletons. The chain couples TRBV15 to TRBJ2-4; a possible D gene is TRBD2 (6 bases). Material: PBMCs. The receptor was derived from a man in his forties in good health and CMV-seropositive. The CDR3: CATSRDLSGLAKNIQYF. The CDR3 DNA reads as TGTGCCACCAGCAGAGATCTCAGCGGGCTGGCCAAAAACATTCAGTACTTC.